The T cell receptor beta chain described here comes from a study of T-cell reconstitution after alpha-beta-depleted transplantation in children. Library preparation (for TCRbeta) was performed with unique molecular identifiers. MiXCR, applied by TCRdb to the PCR reads, yields one record per CDR3 protein. The table shows about 460,000 distinct CDR3 sequences, with about 12% occurring only once. V shed 2 bases, J shed 12 bases, and the junction held 2 bases outside the gene matches. The CDR3 has 11 residues. Germline lookup yields CDR1 KGHDR and CDR2 SFDVKD. This specimen was PBMCs from the stem cell graft donor, taken from the stem cell graft. V gene TRBV24-1 combines with J gene TRBJ2-5; 7 bases line up with TRBD2. The receptor was isolated from a human donor who donated a stem cell graft to a child with combined immunodeficiency. The CDR3 DNA sequence: TGTGCCACCAGTGATTGGGACTACAAGTACTTC. Amino acids: CATSDWDYKYF.